Listed here are 5 T cell receptor beta chains from one sample, sequenced in a study of blood T cell repertoires in COVID-19. Sequenced by immunoSEQ multiplex PCR; TCRdb stores in-frame clones only, minus some. The sample yields hundreds of thousands of clones, 88% seen once. Sequenced input: PBMCs or T cells enriched from blood (not recorded which). Receptors originate from a woman aged 60-75 years in a cohort exposed to, infected with or recovered from COVID-19 (not recorded which).

The chain has TRBV7-3 and TRBJ2-7; 9 bases match TRBD2. CDR1 is SGHTA, CDR2 FQGTGA, per germline. This CDR3 spans 15 amino acids. V dropped 4 bases and J dropped 0; count of bases not matched to a gene: 4. The chain's CDR3 is CASSSTSGTSYEQYF. In nucleotides, the CDR3 is TGTGCCAGCAGCTCGACTAGCGGAACCTCCTACGAGCAGTACTTC.

The sample holds one count of this clone. The chain recombines TRBV28 with TRBJ2-7; possible D gene TRBD1, 5 bases. Germline V gives CDR1 MDHEN, CDR2 SYDVKM. The CDR3 runs 13 residues. Trimming took 2 bases from V and 12 from J, leaving 17 bases between them. The CDR3 sequence is CASSLTSPGWTYF. The DNA of the CDR3 is TGTGCCAGCAGTTTAACATCCCCAGGGTGGACGTACTTC.

V and J are TRBV28 and TRBJ2-7; 7 bases line up with TRBD1. The CDR3 is made up of 15 amino acids. V shed 5 bases, J shed 2 bases, and the junction held 9 bases outside the gene matches. Per the germline V gene, CDR1 is MDHEN and CDR2 is SYDVKM. The CDR3 protein is CASSLVGTATYEQYF. As DNA, the CDR3 is TGTGCCAGCAGTCTTGTCGGGACAGCAACCTACGAGCAGTACTTC.

This clone was seen only once. The rearrangement joins TRBV29-1 to TRBJ1-1; tentative D call: TRBD1 (5 bases). The CDR3 loop spans 14 amino acids. From germline, CDR1 is SQVTM and CDR2 ANQGSEA. Trimming stripped 8 bases from V and 3 bases from J, with 19 bases between. The CDR3 nucleotides are TGCAGCTCTTATTGGCCTTGGGGGGACACTGAAGCTTTCTTT. It encodes CSSYWPWGDTEAFF.

The chain joins TRBV7-6 to TRBJ2-7; 7 positions agree with TRBD2. The CDR3 loop spans 15 amino acids. Germline CDR1 reads SGHVS; CDR2 reads FNYEAQ. The junction had 9 bases not matched to a gene; V was cut back by 3 bases and J by 4 bases. The CDR3 is CASSFRLAGSYEQYF. DNA for the CDR3: TGTGCCAGCAGCTTCCGATTAGCGGGCTCATACGAGCAGTACTTC.